A single sample gave rise to the 3 T cell receptor beta chains below, sequenced in a study of blood T cells in healthy people across ages. Primed by a sample-barcoded 5' primer and a J-beta primer mix, a second PCR proceeded for about 7 to 12 cycles. From the 5' RACE reads, TCRdb called clonotypes with MiXCR, one entry per CDR3 protein. The repertoire includes 1.5 million to 2 million distinct CDR3 sequences, around 50% of them detected once, and approximately 2.1% sits in the top ten. What was sequenced was blood. These receptors were taken from a middle-aged woman in good health.

This chain joins TRBV20-1 and TRBJ2-5; a possible D gene is TRBD2 (5 bases). With 6 bases removed from V and 5 bases from J, the gap between germline ends came to 19 bases. CDR1 is DFQATT, CDR2 SNEGSKA, per germline (reference sequence). The CDR3 is 14 residues long. The CDR3 bases are TGCAGTGCCTCCTTCCTGGGGAGTCTGGAGACCCAGTACTTC. It yields the protein CSASFLGSLETQYF.

The CDR3 region is CASSPIGGQAINEKLFF. The CDR3 DNA reads as TGTGCCAGCAGCCCTATAGGCGGACAGGCGATTAATGAAAAACTGTTTTTT. The rearrangement joins TRBV13 to TRBJ1-4; 7 bases align to TRBD1. The CDR3 runs 17 residues. Trimming removed 5 bases from V and 4 bases from J; junction bases left unmatched: 13. Germline lookup yields CDR1 PRHDT and CDR2 FYEKMQ (reference sequence).

The rearrangement uses TRBV6-2 or TRBV6-3 and TRBJ1-2, with D maybe TRBD1 (5 bases). The V gene lost 7 bases and the J gene lost 4 bases, with 13 bases spanning the gap. The CDR3 spans 13 residues. Per the germline V gene, CDR1 is MNHEY and CDR2 is SVGEGT. CDR3 protein: CASTFGTAYGYTF. DNA of the CDR3: TGTGCCAGCACCTTTGGGACGGCCTATGGCTACACCTTC.